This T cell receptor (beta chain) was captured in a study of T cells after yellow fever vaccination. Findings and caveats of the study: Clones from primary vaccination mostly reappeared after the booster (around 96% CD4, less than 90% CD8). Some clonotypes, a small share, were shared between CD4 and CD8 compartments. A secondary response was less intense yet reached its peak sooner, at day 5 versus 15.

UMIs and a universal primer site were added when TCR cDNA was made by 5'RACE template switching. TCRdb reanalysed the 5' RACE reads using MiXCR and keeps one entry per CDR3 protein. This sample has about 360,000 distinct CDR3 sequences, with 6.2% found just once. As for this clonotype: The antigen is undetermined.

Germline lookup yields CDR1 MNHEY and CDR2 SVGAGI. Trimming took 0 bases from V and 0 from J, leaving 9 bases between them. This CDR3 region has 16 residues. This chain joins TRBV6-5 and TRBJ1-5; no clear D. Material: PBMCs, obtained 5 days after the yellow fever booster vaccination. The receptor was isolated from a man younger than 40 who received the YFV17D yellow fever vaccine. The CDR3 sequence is CASSYSIDDSNQPQHF. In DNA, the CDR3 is TGTGCCAGCAGTTACTCTATCGACGATAGCAATCAGCCCCAGCATTTT.